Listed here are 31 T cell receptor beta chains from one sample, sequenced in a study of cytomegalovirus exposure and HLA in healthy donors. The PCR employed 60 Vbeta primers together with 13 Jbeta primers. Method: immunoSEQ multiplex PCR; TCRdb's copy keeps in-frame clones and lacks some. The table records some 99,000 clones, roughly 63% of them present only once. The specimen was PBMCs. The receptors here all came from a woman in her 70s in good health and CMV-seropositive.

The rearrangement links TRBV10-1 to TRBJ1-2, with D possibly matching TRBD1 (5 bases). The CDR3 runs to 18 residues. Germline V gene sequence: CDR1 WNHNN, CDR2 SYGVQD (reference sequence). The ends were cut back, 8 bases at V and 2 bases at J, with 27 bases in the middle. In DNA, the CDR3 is TGCGCCAGCCCATCGTGGGGCCTGAGTCTATCCTCCAACTATGGCTACACCTTC. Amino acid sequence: CASPSWGLSLSSNYGYTF.

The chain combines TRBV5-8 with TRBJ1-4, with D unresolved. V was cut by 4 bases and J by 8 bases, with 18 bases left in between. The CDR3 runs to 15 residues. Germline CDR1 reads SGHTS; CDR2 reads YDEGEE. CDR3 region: CASSVRAGVGEKLFF. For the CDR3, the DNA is TGTGCCAGCAGCGTGAGGGCGGGAGTAGGAGAAAAACTGTTTTTT.

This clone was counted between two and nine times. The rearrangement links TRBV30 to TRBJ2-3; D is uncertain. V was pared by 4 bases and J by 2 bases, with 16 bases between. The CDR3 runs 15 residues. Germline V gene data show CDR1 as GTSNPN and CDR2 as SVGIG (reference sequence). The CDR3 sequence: CAWTQNGRPTDTQYF. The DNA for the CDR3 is TGTGCCTGGACCCAAAACGGCAGGCCCACAGATACGCAGTATTTT.

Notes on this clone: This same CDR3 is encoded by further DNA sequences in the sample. CDR3 sequence (DNA): TGCGCCAGCAGCTTGGGGACAACTAGCACAGATACGCAGTATTTT. Translated, it gives CASSLGTTSTDTQYF. The chain is built from TRBV5-1 and TRBJ2-3, with D possibly TRBD1 on 5 matching bases. V shed 0 bases and J shed 0 bases, with 8 bases lying between them. The length of the CDR3 is 15 residues. CDR1 and CDR2 from the germline V gene are SGHRS and YFSETQ.

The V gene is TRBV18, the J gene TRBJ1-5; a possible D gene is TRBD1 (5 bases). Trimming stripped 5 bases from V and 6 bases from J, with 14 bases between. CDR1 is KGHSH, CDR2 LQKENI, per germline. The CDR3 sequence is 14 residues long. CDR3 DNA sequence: TGTGCCAGCTCATTCGGCAGGGATCGTCAGCCCCAGCATTTT. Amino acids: CASSFGRDRQPQHF.

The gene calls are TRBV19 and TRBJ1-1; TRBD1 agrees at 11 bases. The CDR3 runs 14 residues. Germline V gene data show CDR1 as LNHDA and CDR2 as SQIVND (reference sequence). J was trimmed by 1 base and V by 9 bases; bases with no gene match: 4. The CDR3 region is CASRTGGGNTEAFF. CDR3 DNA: TGTGCCAGCCGGACAGGGGGCGGGAACACTGAAGCTTTCTTT.

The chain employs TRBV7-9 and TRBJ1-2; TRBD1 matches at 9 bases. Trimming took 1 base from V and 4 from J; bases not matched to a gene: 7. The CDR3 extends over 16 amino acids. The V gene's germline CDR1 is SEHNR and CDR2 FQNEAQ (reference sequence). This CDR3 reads CASSLEVTGGTYGYTF. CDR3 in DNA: TGTGCCAGCAGCTTAGAAGTGACAGGGGGTACCTATGGCTACACCTTC.

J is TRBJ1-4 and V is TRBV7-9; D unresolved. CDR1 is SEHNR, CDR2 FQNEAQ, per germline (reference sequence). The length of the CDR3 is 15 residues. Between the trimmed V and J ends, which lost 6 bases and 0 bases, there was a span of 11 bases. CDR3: CASRVGGTTNEKLFF. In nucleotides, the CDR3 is TGTGCCAGCAGGGTGGGCGGGACAACTAATGAAAAACTGTTTTTT. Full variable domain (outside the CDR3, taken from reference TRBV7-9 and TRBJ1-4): DTGVSQNPRHKITKRGQNVTFRCDPISEHNRLYWYRQTLGQGPEFLTYFQNEAQLEKSRLLSDRFSAERPKGSFSTLEIQRTEQGDSAMYLCASRVGGTTNEKLFFGSGTQLSVL.

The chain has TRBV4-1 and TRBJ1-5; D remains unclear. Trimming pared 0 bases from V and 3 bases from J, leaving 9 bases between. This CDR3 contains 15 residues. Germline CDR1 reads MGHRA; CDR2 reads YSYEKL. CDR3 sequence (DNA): TGCGCCAGCAGCCAAGATAACCAGGTCAATCAGCCCCAGCATTTT. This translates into CASSQDNQVNQPQHF.

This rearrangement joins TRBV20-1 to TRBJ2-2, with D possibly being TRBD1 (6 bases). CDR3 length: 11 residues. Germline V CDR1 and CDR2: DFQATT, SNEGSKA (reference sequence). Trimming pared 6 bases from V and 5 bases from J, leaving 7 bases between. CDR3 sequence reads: CSARGTGELFF. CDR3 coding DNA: TGCAGTGCCAGGGGTACCGGGGAGCTGTTTTTT.

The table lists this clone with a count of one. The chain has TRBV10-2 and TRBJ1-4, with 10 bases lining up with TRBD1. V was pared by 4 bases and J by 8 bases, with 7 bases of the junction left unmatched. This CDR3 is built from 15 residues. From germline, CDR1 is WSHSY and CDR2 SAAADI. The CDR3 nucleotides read TGCGCCAGCAGTGCTCTTGGGACAGGGGTCGAAAAACTGTTTTTT. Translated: CASSALGTGVEKLFF.

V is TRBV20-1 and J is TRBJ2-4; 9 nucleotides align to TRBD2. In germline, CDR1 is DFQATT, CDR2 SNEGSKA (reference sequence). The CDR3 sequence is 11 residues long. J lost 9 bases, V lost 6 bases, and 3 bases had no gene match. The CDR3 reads CSATSGGIQYF. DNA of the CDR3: TGCAGTGCGACTAGCGGCGGCATTCAGTACTTC.

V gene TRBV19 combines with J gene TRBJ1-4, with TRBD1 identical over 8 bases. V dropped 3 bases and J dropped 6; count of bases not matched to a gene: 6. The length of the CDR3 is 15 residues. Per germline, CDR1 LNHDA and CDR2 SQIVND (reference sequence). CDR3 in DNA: TGTGCCAGTAGTATCCTAGGACAGGGTGATGAAAAACTGTTTTTT. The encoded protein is CASSILGQGDEKLFF. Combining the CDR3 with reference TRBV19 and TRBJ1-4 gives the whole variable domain DGGITQSPKYLFRKEGQNVTLSCEQNLNHDAMYWYRQDPGQGLRLIYYSQIVNDFQKGDIAEGYSVSREKKESFPLTVTSAQKNPTAFYLCASSILGQGDEKLFFGSGTQLSVL.

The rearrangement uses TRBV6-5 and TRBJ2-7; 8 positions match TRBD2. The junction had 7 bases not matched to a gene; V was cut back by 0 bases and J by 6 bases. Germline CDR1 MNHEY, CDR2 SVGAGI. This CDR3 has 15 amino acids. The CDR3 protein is CASSYSGGGRGEQYF. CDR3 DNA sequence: TGTGCCAGCAGTTACTCCGGGGGGGGCCGGGGCGAGCAGTACTTC.

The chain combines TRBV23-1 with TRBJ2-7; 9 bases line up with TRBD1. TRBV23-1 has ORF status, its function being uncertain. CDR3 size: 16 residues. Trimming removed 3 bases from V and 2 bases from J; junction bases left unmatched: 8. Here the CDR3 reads CASSHPDRGAAYEQYF. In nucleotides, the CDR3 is TGCGCCAGCAGTCATCCCGACAGGGGGGCAGCCTACGAGCAGTACTTC.

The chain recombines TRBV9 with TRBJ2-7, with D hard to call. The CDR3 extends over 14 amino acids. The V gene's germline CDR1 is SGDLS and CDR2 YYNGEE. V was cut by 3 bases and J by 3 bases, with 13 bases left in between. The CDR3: CASSGGPNFYEQYF. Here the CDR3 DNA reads TGTGCCAGCAGCGGAGGCCCGAATTTCTACGAGCAGTACTTC.

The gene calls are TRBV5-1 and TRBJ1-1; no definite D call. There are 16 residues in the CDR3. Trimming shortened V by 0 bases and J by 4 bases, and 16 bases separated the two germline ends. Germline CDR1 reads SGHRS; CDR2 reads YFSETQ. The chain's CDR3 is CASSLVVTSTPTEAFF. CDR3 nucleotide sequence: TGCGCCAGCAGCTTGGTGGTGACTAGCACCCCCACTGAAGCTTTCTTT.

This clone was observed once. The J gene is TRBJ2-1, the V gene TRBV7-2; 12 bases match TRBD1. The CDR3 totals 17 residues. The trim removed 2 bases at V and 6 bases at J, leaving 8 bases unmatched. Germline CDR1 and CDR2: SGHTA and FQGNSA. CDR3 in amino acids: CASSLTGTGGLGNEQFF. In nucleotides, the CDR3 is TGTGCCAGCAGCTTAACCGGGACAGGGGGCTTGGGCAATGAGCAGTTCTTC. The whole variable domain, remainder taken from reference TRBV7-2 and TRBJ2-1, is GAGVSQSPSNKVTEKGKDVELRCDPISGHTALYWYRQSLGQGLEFLIYFQGNSAPDKSGLPSDRFSAERTGGSVSTLTIQRTQQEDSAVYLCASSLTGTGGLGNEQFFGPGTRLTVL.

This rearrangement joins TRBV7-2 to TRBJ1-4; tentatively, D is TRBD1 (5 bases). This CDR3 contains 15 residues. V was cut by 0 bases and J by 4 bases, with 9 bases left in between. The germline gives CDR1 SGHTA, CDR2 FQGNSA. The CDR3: CASSLARGLNEKLFF. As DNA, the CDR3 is TGTGCCAGCAGCTTAGCGCGGGGCCTTAATGAAAAACTGTTTTTT.

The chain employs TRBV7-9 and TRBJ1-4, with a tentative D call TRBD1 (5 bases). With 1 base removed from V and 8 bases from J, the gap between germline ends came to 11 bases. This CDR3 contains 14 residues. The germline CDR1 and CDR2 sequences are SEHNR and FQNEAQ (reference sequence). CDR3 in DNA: TGTGCCAGCAGCTTAGTACAGCAGGGAGAAAAACTGTTTTTT. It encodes CASSLVQQGEKLFF.

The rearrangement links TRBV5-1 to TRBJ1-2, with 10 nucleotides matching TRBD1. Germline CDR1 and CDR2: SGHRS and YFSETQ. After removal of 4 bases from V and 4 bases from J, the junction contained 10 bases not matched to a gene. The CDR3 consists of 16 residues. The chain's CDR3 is CASSPALDRGIYGYTF. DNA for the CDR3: TGCGCCAGCAGCCCCGCCTTGGACAGGGGGATCTATGGCTACACCTTC.

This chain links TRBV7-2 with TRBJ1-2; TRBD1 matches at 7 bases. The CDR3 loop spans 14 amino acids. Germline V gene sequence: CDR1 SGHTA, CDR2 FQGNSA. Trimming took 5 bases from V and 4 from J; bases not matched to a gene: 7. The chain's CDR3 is CASSPPTGTYGYTF. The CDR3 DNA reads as TGTGCCAGCAGCCCCCCGACAGGGACCTATGGCTACACCTTC.

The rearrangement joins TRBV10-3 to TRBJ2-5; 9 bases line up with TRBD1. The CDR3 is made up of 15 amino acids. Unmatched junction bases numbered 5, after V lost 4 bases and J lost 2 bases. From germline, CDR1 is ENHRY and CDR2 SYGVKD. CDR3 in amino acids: CAISGMTGGQETQYF. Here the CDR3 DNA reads TGTGCCATCAGTGGGATGACAGGGGGGCAAGAGACCCAGTACTTC.

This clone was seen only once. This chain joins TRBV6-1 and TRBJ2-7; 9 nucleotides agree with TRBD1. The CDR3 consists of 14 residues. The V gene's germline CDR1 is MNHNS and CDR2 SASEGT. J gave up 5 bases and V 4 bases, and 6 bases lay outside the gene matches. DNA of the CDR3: TGTGCCAGCAGTGGACAGGGGGGGTCAGACGAGCAGTACTTC. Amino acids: CASSGQGGSDEQYF.

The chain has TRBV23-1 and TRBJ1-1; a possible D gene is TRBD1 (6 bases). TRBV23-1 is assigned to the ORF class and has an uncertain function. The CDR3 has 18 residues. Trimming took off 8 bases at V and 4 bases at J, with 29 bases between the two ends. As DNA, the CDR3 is TGCGCCAGCGAAAACCATCGATTTTTTGACAGGCGCCTCACTGAAGCTTTCTTT. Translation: CASENHRFFDRRLTEAFF.

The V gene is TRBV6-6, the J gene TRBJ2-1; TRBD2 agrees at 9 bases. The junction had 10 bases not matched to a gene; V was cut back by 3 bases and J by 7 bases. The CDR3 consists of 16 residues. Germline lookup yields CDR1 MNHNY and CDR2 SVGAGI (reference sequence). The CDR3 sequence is CASSYPQAGGSNEQFF. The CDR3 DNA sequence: TGTGCCAGCAGTTATCCCCAAGCGGGGGGTTCGAATGAGCAGTTCTTC.

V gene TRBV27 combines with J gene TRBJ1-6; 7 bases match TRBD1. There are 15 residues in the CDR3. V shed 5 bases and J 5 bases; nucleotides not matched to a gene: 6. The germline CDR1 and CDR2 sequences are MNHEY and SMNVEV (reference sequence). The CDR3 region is CASSNQGVNNSPLHF. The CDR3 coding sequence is TGTGCCAGCAGTAACCAGGGGGTTAATAATTCACCCCTCCACTTT.

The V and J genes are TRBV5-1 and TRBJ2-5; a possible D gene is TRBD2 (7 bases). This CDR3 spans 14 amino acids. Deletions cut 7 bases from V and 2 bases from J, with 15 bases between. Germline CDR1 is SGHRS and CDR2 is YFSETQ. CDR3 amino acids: CASSFGGTQETQYF. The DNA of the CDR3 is TGCGCCAGCTCCTTCGGGGGGACACAAGAGACCCAGTACTTC. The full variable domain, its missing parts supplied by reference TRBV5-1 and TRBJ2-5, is KAGVTQTPRYLIKTRGQQVTLSCSPISGHRSVSWYQQTPGQGLQFLFEYFSETQRNKGNFPGRFSGRQFSNSRSEMNVSTLELGDSALYLCASSFGGTQETQYFGPGTRLLVL.

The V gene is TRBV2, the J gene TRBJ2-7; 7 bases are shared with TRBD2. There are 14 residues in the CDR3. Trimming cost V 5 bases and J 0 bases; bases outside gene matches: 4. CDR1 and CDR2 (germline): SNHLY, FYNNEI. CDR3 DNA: TGTGCCAGCAGTCAGACTAGCAGCTCCTACGAGCAGTACTTC. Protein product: CASSQTSSSYEQYF. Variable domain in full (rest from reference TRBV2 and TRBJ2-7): EPEVTQTPSHQVTQMGQEVILRCVPISNHLYFYWYRQILGQKVEFLVSFYNNEISEKSEIFDDQFSVERPDGSNFTLKIRSTKLEDSAMYFCASSQTSSSYEQYFGPGTRLTVT.

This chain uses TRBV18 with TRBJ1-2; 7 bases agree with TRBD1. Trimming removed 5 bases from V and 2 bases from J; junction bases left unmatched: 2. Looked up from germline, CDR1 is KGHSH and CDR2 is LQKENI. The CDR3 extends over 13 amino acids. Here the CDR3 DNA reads TGTGCCAGCTCAGAGGGACAGAACTATGGCTACACCTTC. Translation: CASSEGQNYGYTF.

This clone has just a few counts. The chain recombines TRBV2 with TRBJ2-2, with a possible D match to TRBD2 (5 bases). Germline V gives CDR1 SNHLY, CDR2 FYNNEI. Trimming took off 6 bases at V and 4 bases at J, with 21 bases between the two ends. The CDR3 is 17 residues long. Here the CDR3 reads CASRLDPGVGGTGELFF. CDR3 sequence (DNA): TGTGCCAGCAGACTAGACCCTGGGGTTGGAGGCACCGGGGAGCTGTTTTTT.